Presented here are 14 T cell receptor beta chains from one specimen sequenced in a study of CD8+CD57+ T cells in acquired aplastic anemia. Patients chosen for sequencing had CD8+CD57+ cells that had expanded, as shown by flow cytometry. TCR beta VDJ and CDR3 profiles were obtained from a genomic DNA template. TCRdb reprocessed the reads with MiXCR, giving one entry per CDR3 protein. The sample holds 260,000 or so distinct CDR3 sequences, around half seen once. The sample consisted of sorted CD4+, CD8+, or CD8+CD57+ T cells (not recorded which) from PBMCs. The receptors stem from a human donor with aplastic anemia.

DNA for the CDR3: TGCAGCGTAACCGGGACAGGGAACACTGAAGCTTTCTTT. Residues: CSVTGTGNTEAFF. This chain joins TRBV29-1 and TRBJ1-1; 8 bases agree with TRBD1. The V gene's germline CDR1 is SQVTM and CDR2 ANQGSEA. The CDR3 totals 13 residues. Losses at the gene ends were 6 bases for V and 1 base for J; bases not matched to a gene: 4. Looking up the rest from reference TRBV29-1 and TRBJ1-1 gives the full variable domain: SAVISQKPSRDICQRGTSLTIQCQVDSQVTMMFWYRQQPGQSLTLIATANQGSEATYESGFVIDKFPISRPNLTFSTLTVSNMSPEDSSIYLCSVTGTGNTEAFFGQGTRLTVV.

This clonotype was seen many times. This chain joins TRBV29-1 and TRBJ2-7; D possibly corresponds to TRBD2 (6 bases). This CDR3 has 14 residues. Trimming removed 6 bases from V and 2 bases from J, with 17 bases in between. The V gene's germline CDR1 is SQVTM and CDR2 ANQGSEA. The CDR3 region has the DNA TGCAGCGTAGAGGGACTCGATGATGCCTACGAGCAGTACTTC. This codes for CSVEGLDDAYEQYF.

This rearrangement joins TRBV5-4 to TRBJ1-1; tentative D call: TRBD1 (5 bases). CDR1 SGHNT and CDR2 YYREEE come from the germline V gene (reference sequence). CDR3 length: 16 residues. V was clipped by 0 bases and J by 0 bases, with 12 bases between them. The CDR3 region has the DNA TGTGCCAGCAGCTTGGTTGGACAAGGGTTGAACACTGAAGCTTTCTTT. Translated: CASSLVGQGLNTEAFF.

The chain links TRBV11-2 to TRBJ2-3; TRBD1 is a possible D gene (5 bases). CDR3 length: 16 residues. Germline CDR1 is SGHAT and CDR2 is FQNNGV. Trimming left V 6 bases short and J 4 bases short, with 20 bases between. The CDR3 reads CASRGSTAHGADTQYF. In DNA, the CDR3 is TGTGCCAGCAGGGGGTCGACAGCCCATGGCGCAGATACGCAGTATTTT.

The rearrangement joins TRBV9 to TRBJ2-6, with 10 bases aligning to TRBD2. Germline trimming cut 2 bases from V and 4 bases from J; bases unmatched to any gene: 3. The CDR3 loop spans 16 amino acids. CDR1 SGDLS and CDR2 YYNGEE come from the germline V gene. The CDR3 DNA reads as TGTGCCAGCAGCGTTAGCGGGGGGCCAGGGGCCAACGTCCTGACTTTC. It yields the protein CASSVSGGPGANVLTF.

The J gene is TRBJ2-7, the V gene TRBV7-3; 7 bases line up with TRBD1. The CDR3 is 16 amino acids. The germline V gene encodes CDR1 SGHTA and CDR2 FQGTGA. Trimming took 5 bases from V and 0 from J; bases not matched to a gene: 10. The CDR3 protein is CASSAYGTDISYEQYF. The CDR3 DNA follows: TGTGCCAGCAGCGCCTATGGGACAGACATCTCCTACGAGCAGTACTTC. Together with reference TRBV7-3 and TRBJ2-7, the CDR3 gives the full variable domain: GAGVSQTPSNKVTEKGKYVELRCDPISGHTALYWYRQSLGQGPEFLIYFQGTGAADDSGLPNDRFFAVRPEGSVSTLKIQRTERGDSAVYLCASSAYGTDISYEQYFGPGTRLTVT.

This clonotype was found a few times. A much larger clone is a single base away; this may be a read error. The chain is built from TRBV25-1 and TRBJ2-1, with 8 bases that match TRBD1. Germline assignment: CDR1 MGHDK and CDR2 SYGVNS. CDR3 size: 17 residues. The CDR3 coding sequence is TGTGCCAGCAGTGAATATTTCGGCAGGGGGCGCGTATATGAGCGGTTCTTC. Amino acids: CASSEYFGRGRVYERFF.

For the CDR3, the DNA is TGTGCCAGCAGTTACTCGCCCTGGAATGGCTACACCTTC. Its translation is CASSYSPWNGYTF. V and J are TRBV6-5 and TRBJ1-2; the D is unclear. CDR1 and CDR2 (germline): MNHEY, SVGAGI. The CDR3 sequence is 13 residues long. Trimming cost V 0 bases and J 6 bases, with 8 bases left between them.

V and J are TRBV2 and TRBJ2-7, with D possibly TRBD2 on 5 matching bases. There are 12 residues in the CDR3. Germline V lookup: CDR1 SNHLY, CDR2 FYNNEI. With 4 bases removed from V and 6 bases from J, the gap between germline ends came to 10 bases. The CDR3 here is CASSAGIGEQYF. In DNA form, the CDR3 reads TGTGCCAGCAGTGCGGGGATCGGCGAGCAGTACTTC.

V usage is TRBV10-3 and J usage is TRBJ2-5, with unresolved D. CDR1 is ENHRY and CDR2 is SYGVKD in the germline V gene. CDR3 length equals 13 residues. V was cut by 4 bases and J by 1 base, with 7 bases left in between. The CDR3 DNA sequence: TGTGCCATCAGTGGGACCCCCCAAGAGACCCAGTACTTC. Its translation: CAISGTPQETQYF.

The CDR3 here is CASSLESGENTEAFF. In DNA, the CDR3 is TGTGCCAGCAGCCTGGAGTCTGGGGAGAACACTGAAGCTTTCTTT. The V gene is TRBV28, the J gene TRBJ1-1; unclear D gene. Germline V gene data show CDR1 as MDHEN and CDR2 as SYDVKM. This CDR3 has 15 amino acids. Trimming shortened V by 6 bases and J by 1 base, and 15 bases separated the two germline ends.

The J gene is TRBJ2-7, the V gene TRBV25-1; the match to TRBD1 covers 10 bases. After removal of 3 bases from V and 5 bases from J, the junction contained 4 bases not matched to a gene. This CDR3 has 14 amino acids. Germline V gene sequence: CDR1 MGHDK, CDR2 SYGVNS. CDR3 in amino acids: CASSEGQGRNEQYF. The DNA of the CDR3 is TGTGCCAGCAGTGAGGGACAGGGGCGAAACGAGCAGTACTTC.

This chain links TRBV20-1 with TRBJ1-2, with 10 positions matching TRBD1. J was trimmed by 8 bases and V by 6 bases; bases with no gene match: 6. Germline V gene lookup returns CDR1 DFQATT and CDR2 SNEGSKA (reference sequence). The CDR3 contains 12 residues. Here the CDR3 reads CSAPGQGSGYTF. The CDR3 DNA is TGCAGTGCACCGGGACAGGGGAGCGGCTACACCTTC.

This chain connects TRBV6-1 to TRBJ2-1; D is perhaps TRBD2 (6 bases). Trimming took 4 bases from V and 8 from J, leaving 12 bases between them. CDR3 size: 13 residues. CDR1 and CDR2 from the germline V gene are MNHNS and SASEGT. The CDR3 sequence: CASSGTTIYEQFF. The CDR3 coding sequence is TGTGCCAGCAGTGGGACTACTATATATGAGCAGTTCTTC.